The clone carrying this T cell receptor (beta chain) came up a few times. Its antigen is currently unknown. The sample originates from a study of response to subunit inactivated influenza vaccine. Study outcomes and limitations: Few additional T cells are recruited per seasonal influenza vaccination, authors suggested.

TCRdb fed the RT-PCR reads into MiXCR, producing one record per CDR3 protein. This sample has more than 150,000 distinct CDR3 sequences; about a tenth occur once, and the top ten carry around 9.9%. This CDR3 is 18 amino acids long. The germline CDR1 and CDR2 sequences are MGHDK and SYGVNS. V gave up 1 base and J gave up 1 base; unmatched junction bases: 11. The clonotype was recovered from a man between 45 and 60 years old who received an inactivated influenza vaccine. The material sequenced was non-naive T cells sorted from PBMCs, taken on the day of vaccination. V usage is TRBV25-1 and J usage is TRBJ2-5; 8 bases line up with TRBD2. The CDR3 nucleotides are TGTGCCAGCAGTGAATCCCCACGGACTAGCCTCGGCCAAGAGACCCAGTACTTC. Its translation: CASSESPRTSLGQETQYF.